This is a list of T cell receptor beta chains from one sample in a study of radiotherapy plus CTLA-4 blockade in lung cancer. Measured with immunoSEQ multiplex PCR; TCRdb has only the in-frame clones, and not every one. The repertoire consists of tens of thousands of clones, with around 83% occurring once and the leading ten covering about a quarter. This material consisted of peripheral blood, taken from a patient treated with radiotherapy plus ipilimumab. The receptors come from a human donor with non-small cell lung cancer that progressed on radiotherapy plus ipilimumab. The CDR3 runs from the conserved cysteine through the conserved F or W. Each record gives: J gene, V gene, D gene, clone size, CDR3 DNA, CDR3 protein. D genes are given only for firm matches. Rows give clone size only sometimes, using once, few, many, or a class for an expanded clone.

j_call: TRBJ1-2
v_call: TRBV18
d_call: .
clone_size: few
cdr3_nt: TGTGCCAGCTCACCGAGGCTGTTCGATGGCTACACCTTC
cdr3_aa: CASSPRLFDGYTF

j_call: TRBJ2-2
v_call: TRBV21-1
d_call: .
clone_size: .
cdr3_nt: TGTGCCAGCAGTGGATGGGGGGGATCCGAGAACACCGGGGAGCTGTTTTTT
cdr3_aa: CASSGWGGSENTGELFF

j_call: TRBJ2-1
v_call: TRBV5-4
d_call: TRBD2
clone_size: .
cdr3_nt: TGTGCCAGCAGCTTTGGCGGGAGTAGTAATGAGCAGTTCTTC
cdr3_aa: CASSFGGSSNEQFF

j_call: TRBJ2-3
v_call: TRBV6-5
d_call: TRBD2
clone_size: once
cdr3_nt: TGTGCCAGCAGTCTAGCGGGAGCAACAGATACGCAGTATTTT
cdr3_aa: CASSLAGATDTQYF

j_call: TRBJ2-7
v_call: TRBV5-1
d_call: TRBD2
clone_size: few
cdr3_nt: TGCGCCAGCAGCTGGGGGGGACTAAACTACGAGCAGTACTTC
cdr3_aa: CASSWGGLNYEQYF

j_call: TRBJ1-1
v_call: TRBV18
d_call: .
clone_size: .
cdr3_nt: TGTGCCAGCTCACCAACAGATATGAACACTGAAGCTTTCTTT
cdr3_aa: CASSPTDMNTEAFF

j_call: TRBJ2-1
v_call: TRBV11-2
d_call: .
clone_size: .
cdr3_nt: TGTGCCAGCAGCTTAGGTTGGGGTAGGGAGCAGTTCTTC
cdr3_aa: CASSLGWGREQFF

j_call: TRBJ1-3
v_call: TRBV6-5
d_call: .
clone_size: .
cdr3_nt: TGTGCCAGCAGTTACTCGAGGGATTCTGGAAACACCATATATTTT
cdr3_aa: CASSYSRDSGNTIYF

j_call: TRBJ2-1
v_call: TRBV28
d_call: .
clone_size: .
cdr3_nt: TGTGCCAGCAGTCCCAGCATTAAGACGAGGCCTTACAATGAGCAGTTCTTC
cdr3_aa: CASSPSIKTRPYNEQFF

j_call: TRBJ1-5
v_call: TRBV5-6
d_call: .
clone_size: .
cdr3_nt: TGTGCCAGCAGCCAACTGTTGCGGGGGTTTGAGACTCAGCCCCAGCATTTT
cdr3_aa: CASSQLLRGFETQPQHF

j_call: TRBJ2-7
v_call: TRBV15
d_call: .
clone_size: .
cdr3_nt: TGTGCCACCAGGGAAGATTCAGATGAACCCTCCTACGAGCAGTACTTC
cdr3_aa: CATREDSDEPSYEQYF

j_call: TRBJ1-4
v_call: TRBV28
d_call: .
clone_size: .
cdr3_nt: TGTGCCAGCAGTTTATCGAAGACGGGCCCATTGGAACTGTTTTTT
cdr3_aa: CASSLSKTGPLELFF

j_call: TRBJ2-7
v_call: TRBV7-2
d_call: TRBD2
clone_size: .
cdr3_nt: TGTGCCAGCAGCTTACGGCGGGGGTCTAGCGGGAGAATAGACGAGCAGTACTTC
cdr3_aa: CASSLRRGSSGRIDEQYF

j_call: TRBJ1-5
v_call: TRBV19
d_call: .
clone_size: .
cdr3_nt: TGTGCCAGTAGTACAGGGGTGGTTCAGCCCCAGCATTTT
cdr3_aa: CASSTGVVQPQHF

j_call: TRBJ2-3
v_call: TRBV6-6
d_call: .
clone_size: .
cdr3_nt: TGTGCCAGCAGTAGACTTTTCAGCGGGTTGGCAGATACGCAGTATTTT
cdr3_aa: CASSRLFSGLADTQYF

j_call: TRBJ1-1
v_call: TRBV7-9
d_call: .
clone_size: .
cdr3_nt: TGTGCCAGCAGCGCAACGGGGGGGAACACTGAAGCTTTCTTT
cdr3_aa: CASSATGGNTEAFF

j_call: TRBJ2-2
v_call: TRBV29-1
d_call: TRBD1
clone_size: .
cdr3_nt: TGCAGCGTTGACAGGGGGTGGAACACCGGGGAGCTGTTTTTT
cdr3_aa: CSVDRGWNTGELFF

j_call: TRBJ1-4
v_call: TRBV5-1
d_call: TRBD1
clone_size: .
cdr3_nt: TGCGCCAGCAGCCAACGACAGGGGCCTAATGAAAAACTGTTTTTT
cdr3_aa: CASSQRQGPNEKLFF

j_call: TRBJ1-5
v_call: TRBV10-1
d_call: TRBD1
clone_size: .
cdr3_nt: TGCGCCAGCAGCTACGACAGGGACCCCCATTATAGCAATCAGCCCCAGCATTTT
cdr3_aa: CASSYDRDPHYSNQPQHF

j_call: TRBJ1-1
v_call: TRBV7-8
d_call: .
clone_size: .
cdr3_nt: TGTGCCAGCAGCTCCCCGATACCGACAGATAGGAACACTGAAGCTTTCTTT
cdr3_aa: CASSSPIPTDRNTEAFF

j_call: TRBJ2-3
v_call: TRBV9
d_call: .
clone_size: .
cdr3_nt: TGTGCCAGCAGCGTAGAGGGGGGAGGGCCCGCAGATACGCAGTATTTT
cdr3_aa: CASSVEGGGPADTQYF

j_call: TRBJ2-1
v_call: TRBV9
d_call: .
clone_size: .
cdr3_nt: TGTGCCAGCAGCGTAGCTGGCAGCGGGTATCAATATGAGCAGTTCTTC
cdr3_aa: CASSVAGSGYQYEQFF

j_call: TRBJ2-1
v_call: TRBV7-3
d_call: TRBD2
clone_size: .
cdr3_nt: TGTGCCAGCAGCCCTTGGGCTAGCGGGAGGTTCTACAATGAGCAGTTCTTC
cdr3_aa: CASSPWASGRFYNEQFF

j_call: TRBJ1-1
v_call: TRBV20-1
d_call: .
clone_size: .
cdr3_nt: TGCAGTGCTAAGCGGGACATGGCAGCTTTCTTT
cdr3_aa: CSAKRDMAAFF

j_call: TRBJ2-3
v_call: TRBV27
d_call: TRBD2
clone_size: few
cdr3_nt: TGTGCCAGCAGCCAATACTACGATAGCGGGAGCACAGATACGCAGTATTTT
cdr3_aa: CASSQYYDSGSTDTQYF

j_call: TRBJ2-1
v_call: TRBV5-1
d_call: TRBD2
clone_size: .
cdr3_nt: TGCGCCAGCAGCTTCGGGACTAGCAATGAGCAGTTCTTC
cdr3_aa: CASSFGTSNEQFF

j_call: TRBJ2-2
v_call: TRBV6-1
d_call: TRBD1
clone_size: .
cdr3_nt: TGTGCCAGCAGGACAGGGACCGGGGAGCTGTTTTTT
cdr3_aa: CASRTGTGELFF

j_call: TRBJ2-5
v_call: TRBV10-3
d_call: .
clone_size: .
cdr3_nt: TGTGCCATCAGTGCCAAAGAGACCCAGTACTTC
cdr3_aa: CAISAKETQYF

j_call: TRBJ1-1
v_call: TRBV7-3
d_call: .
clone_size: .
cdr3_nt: TGTGCCAGCAGCTTGGCCCAGTATGACTCTGAAGCTTTCTTT
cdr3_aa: CASSLAQYDSEAFF

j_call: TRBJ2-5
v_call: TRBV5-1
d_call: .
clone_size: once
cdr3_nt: TGCGCCAGCAGCTTGGGTAGGGGTCAAGAGACCCAGTACTTC
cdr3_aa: CASSLGRGQETQYF

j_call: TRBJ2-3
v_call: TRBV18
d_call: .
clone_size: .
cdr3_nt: TGTGCCAGCTCACCGGGCACCACAGATACGCAGTATTTT
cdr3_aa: CASSPGTTDTQYF

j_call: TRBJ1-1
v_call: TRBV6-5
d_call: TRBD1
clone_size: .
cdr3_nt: TGTGCCAGCAGTTATGGCTTCGGGACAGGGTATACTGAAGCTTTCTTT
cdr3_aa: CASSYGFGTGYTEAFF

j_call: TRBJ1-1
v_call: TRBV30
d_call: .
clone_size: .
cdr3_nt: TGTGCCTGGTCCCGAATCGGGGATTTGGTGGGAACTGAAGCTTTCTTT
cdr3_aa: CAWSRIGDLVGTEAFF

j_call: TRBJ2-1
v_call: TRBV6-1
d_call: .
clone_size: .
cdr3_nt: TGTGCCAGCAGTGAATCTTGGGGTAATGAGCAGTTCTTC
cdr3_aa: CASSESWGNEQFF

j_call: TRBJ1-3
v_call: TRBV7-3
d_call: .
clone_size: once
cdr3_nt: TGTGCCAGCAGCTCTTCGGGGATGTCTGGAAACACCATATATTTT
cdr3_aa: CASSSSGMSGNTIYF

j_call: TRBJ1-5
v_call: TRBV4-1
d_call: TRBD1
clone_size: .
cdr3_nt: TGCGCCAGCAGCCATAACACAGGGGATCAGCCCCAGCATTTT
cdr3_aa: CASSHNTGDQPQHF

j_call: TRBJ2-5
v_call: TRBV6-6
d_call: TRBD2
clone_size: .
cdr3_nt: TGTGCCAGCAGTTACGGTCACGGGAGGGCCGGAGAGACCCAGTACTTC
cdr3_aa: CASSYGHGRAGETQYF

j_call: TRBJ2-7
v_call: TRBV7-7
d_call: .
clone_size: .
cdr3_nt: TGTGCTAGCAGCCCGGGTCTGGGCGGCTCCTACGAGCAGTACTTC
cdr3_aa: CASSPGLGGSYEQYF